In this sample, the clone carrying this T cell receptor beta chain turned up a few times. Its antigen remains unidentified. This sample stems from a study of T cell repertoires in cytomegalovirus infection. Across the study: Indications of both CMV infection and matching HLA type were provided by public TCR beta signatures.

Trimming took 4 bases from V and 8 from J, leaving 17 bases between them. Germline loops: CDR1 SGHDN, CDR2 FVKESK. The CDR3 sequence is 15 residues long. TCRdb ran MiXCR on the reads and lists one entry per CDR3 protein. Among some 270,000 distinct CDR3 sequences listed, approximately 22% were seen once. The sequence was collected from a human donor in good health (CMV status not recorded). Some clones in this sample may be carry-over from other donors' samples. The V call is TRBV14, the J call TRBJ1-4, with a possible D match to TRBD1 (5 bases). Material: cultured PBMCs, obtained from culture after CMV antigen stimulation. CDR3 loop: CASSLLQGGGEKLFF. The DNA for the CDR3 is TGTGCCAGCAGCCTTCTTCAGGGAGGAGGGGAAAAACTGTTTTTT.